Each of the 26 T cell receptor beta chains below was sequenced from the same sample in a study of PD-L1 blockade in urothelial cancer. The table came from immunoSEQ multiplex PCR; TCRdb's copy has only in-frame clones and leaves some out. The profile shows around 100,000 clones, 75% to 95% of them singletons. Time point meaning: peripheral blood 6 weeks after treatment start. Sequencing used PBMCs, obtained around atezolizumab (anti-PD-L1) treatment. These receptors were collected from a man aged 60 to 75 with urothelial cancer.

V usage is TRBV7-3 and J usage is TRBJ2-1; the D gene is possibly TRBD1 (6 bases). Trimming stripped 5 bases from V and 4 bases from J, with 15 bases between. This CDR3 is 15 amino acids long. Per germline, CDR1 SGHTA and CDR2 FQGTGA. CDR3 DNA sequence: TGTGCCAGCAGCCAGCAGGGGACGAGTTACAATGAGCAGTTCTTC. Its protein product is CASSQQGTSYNEQFF. The full variable domain, in which reference TRBV7-3 and TRBJ2-1 provide the parts outside the CDR3, is GAGVSQTPSNKVTEKGKYVELRCDPISGHTALYWYRQSLGQGPEFLIYFQGTGAADDSGLPNDRFFAVRPEGSVSTLKIQRTERGDSAVYLCASSQQGTSYNEQFFGPGTRLTVL.

The V gene is TRBV5-6, the J gene TRBJ2-5, with D possibly TRBD2 on 6 matching bases. The length of the CDR3 is 15 residues. The germline gives CDR1 SGHDT, CDR2 YYEEEE. V lost 3 bases to trimming and J lost 2 bases, with 14 bases between them. CDR3 in amino acids: CASSSKVDYQETQYF. Written as DNA, the CDR3 is TGTGCCAGCAGCTCTAAGGTGGACTATCAAGAGACCCAGTACTTC.

The chain couples TRBV27 to TRBJ1-2, with D possibly TRBD1 on 5 matching bases. Germline CDR1 and CDR2: MNHEY and SMNVEV (reference sequence). V was shortened by 5 bases and J by 4 bases, with 11 bases between the two germline ends. This CDR3 has 13 residues. CDR3 residues: CASSAQGSYGYTF. CDR3 nucleotides: TGTGCCAGCAGTGCCCAGGGTAGCTATGGCTACACCTTC.

The chain combines TRBV7-3 with TRBJ2-3, with 7 bases matching TRBD2. V gave up 8 bases and J gave up 3 bases; unmatched junction bases: 5. There are 13 residues in the CDR3. Looked up from germline, CDR1 is SGHTA and CDR2 is FQGTGA. CDR3 DNA: TGTGCCAGCGGGCGGGAGATAACAGATACGCAGTATTTT. Its translation is CASGREITDTQYF.

The chain has TRBV6-5 and TRBJ2-7, with unresolved D. CDR3 length: 15 residues. With 6 bases removed from V and 2 bases from J, the gap between germline ends came to 17 bases. From germline, CDR1 is MNHEY and CDR2 SVGAGI. CDR3 sequence (DNA): TGTGCCAGCAGAATTACCCCACGTACTACCTACGAGCAGTACTTC. Translated, it gives CASRITPRTTYEQYF.

The genes are TRBV5-8 and TRBJ2-7; the match to TRBD1 covers 10 bases. CDR3 length: 15 amino acids. Unmatched junction bases numbered 6, after V lost 4 bases and J lost 2 bases. Germline V gives CDR1 SGHTS, CDR2 YDEGEE. CDR3 sequence reads: CASSGPGQGTYEQYF. In nucleotides, the CDR3 is TGTGCCAGCAGCGGACCGGGACAGGGGACCTACGAGCAGTACTTC.

This clone was detected once. CDR3 nucleotide sequence: TGTGCCAGCAGCCAACAGGCACAGGGGGCGGTTAGGAATTCACCCCTCCACTTT. Amino acids: CASSQQAQGAVRNSPLHF. The chain links TRBV4-2 to TRBJ1-6, with 9 bases that match TRBD1. CDR3 length equals 18 residues. The germline V gene encodes CDR1 LGHNA and CDR2 YNFKEQ. V lost 2 bases, J lost 7 bases, and 12 bases stayed unmatched.

The gene calls are TRBV7-9 and TRBJ2-7; TRBD1 matches 8 bases. This CDR3 is 14 amino acids long. V lost 3 bases and J lost 9; bases outside the gene matches: 10. CDR1 SEHNR and CDR2 FQNEAQ come from the germline V gene (reference sequence). CDR3 amino acids: CASSFPGQESMQYF. CDR3 in DNA: TGTGCCAGCAGCTTTCCGGGACAGGAGTCGATGCAGTACTTC.

The V and J genes are TRBV5-1 and TRBJ2-2; D uncertain. This CDR3 spans 13 amino acids. Deletions cut 1 base from V and 1 base from J, with 2 bases between. Per germline, CDR1 SGHRS and CDR2 YFSETQ. The CDR3 nucleotides are TGCGCCAGCAGCTTGCGGAACACCGGGGAGCTGTTTTTT. Translation: CASSLRNTGELFF. Filled out from reference TRBV5-1 and TRBJ2-2, the complete variable domain reads KAGVTQTPRYLIKTRGQQVTLSCSPISGHRSVSWYQQTPGQGLQFLFEYFSETQRNKGNFPGRFSGRQFSNSRSEMNVSTLELGDSALYLCASSLRNTGELFFGEGSRLTVL.

The gene calls are TRBV7-8 and TRBJ2-5; unclear D gene. The CDR3 is 12 residues long. V lost 4 bases and J 5 bases, leaving 8 bases between the germline ends. The germline V gene encodes CDR1 SGHVS and CDR2 FQNEAQ. The CDR3 DNA reads TGTGCCAGCAGCTGGTACGAGGAGACCCAGTACTTC. This gives the protein CASSWYEETQYF.

This sequence joins TRBV27 and TRBJ2-1; a weak D match, TRBD2 (5 bases). CDR1 and CDR2 (germline): MNHEY, SMNVEV (reference sequence). Trimming took 7 bases from V and 12 from J, leaving 16 bases between them. The CDR3 consists of 12 residues. CDR3 protein: CASTAAGRAQFF. DNA for the CDR3: TGTGCCAGCACCGCGGCCGGGCGGGCGCAGTTCTTC.

This chain uses TRBV4-3 with TRBJ2-1; D might be TRBD2 (5 bases). Germline loops: CDR1 LGHNA, CDR2 YSLEER. The CDR3 totals 15 residues. The V end lost 4 bases, the J end lost 7 bases, and 17 bases lay between the germline ends. CDR3 region: CASSPHPGKTNEQFF. Written as DNA, the CDR3 is TGCGCCAGCAGCCCTCACCCGGGGAAGACGAATGAGCAGTTCTTC.

The chain uses TRBV4-1 and TRBJ1-4; 8 nucleotides align to TRBD1. Per germline, CDR1 MGHRA and CDR2 YSYEKL. The ends lost 1 base at V and 8 bases at J; junction bases unmatched: 6. This CDR3 comprises 15 residues. CDR3 bases: TGCGCCAGCAGCCAAGTTACCAGGGACAGGGAAAAACTGTTTTTT. This codes for CASSQVTRDREKLFF.

The genes are TRBV29-1 and TRBJ2-5; 9 nucleotides agree with TRBD2. V lost 7 bases, J lost 0 bases, and 3 bases stayed unmatched. Germline V gene lookup returns CDR1 SQVTM and CDR2 ANQGSEA. There are 13 residues in the CDR3. The CDR3, as DNA: TGCAGCGGCGCGGGAGGGGACCAAGAGACCCAGTACTTC. This gives the protein CSGAGGDQETQYF.

This chain's CDR3 is CASSLDREAFF. CDR3 sequence (DNA): TGCGCCAGCAGCTTGGACAGGGAAGCTTTCTTT. The chain has TRBV5-1 and TRBJ1-1, with D possibly TRBD1 on 5 matching bases. Trimming removed 0 bases at V and 8 bases at J, with 5 bases between. The length of the CDR3 is 11 residues. Germline loops: CDR1 SGHRS, CDR2 YFSETQ.

The rearrangement links TRBV18 to TRBJ1-2; 7 positions match TRBD1. V lost 0 bases to trimming and J lost 2 bases; unmatched junction nucleotides: 3. CDR1 is KGHSH and CDR2 is LQKENI in the germline V gene. This CDR3 has 15 amino acids. CDR3 loop: CASSPPTGLNYGYTF. CDR3 in DNA: TGTGCCAGCTCACCACCGACAGGGTTGAACTATGGCTACACCTTC.

This chain joins TRBV27 and TRBJ1-5; maybe TRBD1 (5 bases). This CDR3 contains 16 residues. Germline V gene lookup returns CDR1 MNHEY and CDR2 SMNVEV (reference sequence). Trimming pared 0 bases from V and 3 bases from J, leaving 12 bases between. In DNA form, the CDR3 reads TGTGCCAGCAGTTTATCGTCCGTGGACACCAATCAGCCCCAGCATTTT. This gives the protein CASSLSSVDTNQPQHF.

The rearrangement joins TRBV6-5 to TRBJ1-6; D is possibly TRBD1 (5 bases). The ends were cut back, 2 bases at V and 5 bases at J, with 10 bases in the middle. Germline CDR1 MNHEY, CDR2 SVGAGI. The CDR3 spans 15 residues. The chain's CDR3 is CASSYRKGNNSPLHF. CDR3 nucleotides: TGTGCCAGCAGTTACAGGAAGGGGAATAATTCACCCCTCCACTTT.

The V call is TRBV28, the J call TRBJ1-3; D is perhaps TRBD1 (5 bases). Between the trimmed V and J ends, which lost 7 bases and 5 bases, there was a span of 15 bases. CDR3 length: 14 amino acids. Germline CDR1 is MDHEN and CDR2 is SYDVKM. CDR3 bases: TGTGCCAGCAATCCGGGACTAATCCGAAACACCATATATTTT. Its protein is CASNPGLIRNTIYF.

The chain joins TRBV9 to TRBJ2-1, with a tentative D call TRBD2 (5 bases). Germline-derived CDR1 and CDR2 are SGDLS and YYNGEE. This CDR3 has 16 residues. Trimming left V 0 bases short and J 3 bases short, with 13 bases between. The CDR3 region is CASSVEAEVVYNEQFF. In DNA, the CDR3 is TGTGCCAGCAGCGTAGAAGCGGAAGTGGTCTACAATGAGCAGTTCTTC.

This chain connects TRBV29-1 to TRBJ2-1; possibly TRBD1 for D (6 bases). Between the trimmed V and J ends, which lost 7 bases and 9 bases, there was a span of 16 bases. The CDR3 runs to 12 residues. CDR1 and CDR2 (germline): SQVTM, ANQGSEA. This chain's CDR3 is CSAGGAGAEQFF. The CDR3, as DNA: TGCAGCGCAGGTGGGGCAGGGGCTGAGCAGTTCTTC.

The CDR3 loop reads CASSRGEYEQYF. The CDR3 bases are TGTGCCAGCAGCCGGGGGGAATACGAGCAGTACTTC. The chain has TRBV5-4 and TRBJ2-7, with TRBD2 identical over 7 bases. Germline CDR1 and CDR2: SGHNT and YYREEE (reference sequence). The CDR3 runs 12 residues. The trim removed 4 bases at V and 4 bases at J, leaving 2 bases unmatched. The entire variable domain, with the rest obtained from reference TRBV5-4 and TRBJ2-7, is as follows: ETGVTQSPTHLIKTRGQQVTLRCSSQSGHNTVSWYQQALGQGPQFIFQYYREEENGRGNFPPRFSGLQFPNYSSELNVNALELDDSALYLCASSRGEYEQYFGPGTRLTVT.

This chain joins TRBV7-9 and TRBJ2-1; 12 bases match TRBD2. The length of the CDR3 is 18 residues. The V gene end was trimmed by 2 bases and the J gene end by 3 bases; junction bases not matched to a gene: 8. From germline, CDR1 is SEHNR and CDR2 FQNEAQ (reference sequence). The CDR3 bases are TGTGCCAGCAGCTTAAATCTCCAGACTAGCGGGAGCTACAATGAGCAGTTCTTC. Translation: CASSLNLQTSGSYNEQFF.

The chain employs TRBV10-1 and TRBJ2-1; D perhaps matches TRBD2 (6 bases). This CDR3 has 13 residues. Germline-derived CDR1 and CDR2 are WNHNN and SYGVQD (reference sequence). V was trimmed by 3 bases and J by 8 bases, leaving 11 bases between them. The CDR3 protein is CASSDGGADEQFF. CDR3 in DNA: TGCGCCAGCAGTGACGGAGGGGCCGATGAGCAGTTCTTC.

The chain links TRBV18 to TRBJ1-1; 11 bases align to TRBD1. Germline CDR1 and CDR2: KGHSH and LQKENI. The CDR3 loop spans 18 amino acids. The V gene end was trimmed by 3 bases and the J gene end by 2 bases; junction bases not matched to a gene: 11. The CDR3 bases are TGTGCCAGCTCACCCCGGGTTGGACAGGGGGCTCCTAACACTGAAGCTTTCTTT. Its protein is CASSPRVGQGAPNTEAFF.

The gene calls are TRBV5-1 and TRBJ2-1, with 13 bases aligning to TRBD2. The V and J ends lost 1 base and 0 bases, in that order; junction bases with no gene match: 7. CDR1 is SGHRS and CDR2 is YFSETQ in the germline V gene. This CDR3 spans 19 amino acids. CDR3 DNA: TGCGCCAGCAGCTTGTTCGGACTAGCGGGAGAGAGCTCCTACAATGAGCAGTTCTTC. It translates to CASSLFGLAGESSYNEQFF.